The 25 T cell receptor beta chains listed next were all sequenced from one sample in a study of T cell changes during pregnancy in multiple sclerosis. The repertoire was sequenced with immunoSEQ multiplex PCR; TCRdb's copy has only in-frame clones and lacks some. The data hold around 51,000 clones, with 93% observed a single time. The sequenced sample was peripheral blood, obtained in the second trimester of pregnancy. These receptors were obtained from a female donor with multiple sclerosis, enrolled in a pregnancy study.

The chain links TRBV4-3 to TRBJ2-1; TRBD1 is a possible D gene (5 bases). Per the germline V gene, CDR1 is LGHNA and CDR2 is YSLEER. This CDR3 region has 15 residues. Trimming stripped 1 base from V and 1 base from J, with 8 bases between. This chain's CDR3 is CASSQGGPSYNEQFF. The CDR3 coding sequence is TGCGCCAGCAGCCAAGGGGGCCCTTCCTACAATGAGCAGTTCTTC.

The genes are TRBV2 and TRBJ1-2, with 10 bases fitting TRBD1. The J segment lost 4 bases and the V segment lost 2 bases, leaving 10 bases of the junction unmatched. CDR3 length: 17 residues. CDR1 SNHLY and CDR2 FYNNEI come from the germline V gene. Here the CDR3 DNA reads TGTGCCAGCAGTGAAATCGGTGGGGGACAGGGGTTCTATGGCTACACCTTC. Amino acid sequence: CASSEIGGGQGFYGYTF.

This chain joins TRBV16 and TRBJ1-2; no clear D gene. Germline lookup yields CDR1 KGHSY and CDR2 FQNENV. The CDR3 has 17 amino acids. The V gene lost 1 base and the J gene lost 1 base, with 16 bases spanning the gap. CDR3 residues: CASSQFAGRSLNYGYTF. In DNA form, the CDR3 reads TGTGCCAGCAGCCAATTCGCTGGCAGGTCCCTTAACTATGGCTACACCTTC. Full variable domain (outside the CDR3, taken from reference TRBV16 and TRBJ1-2): GEEVAQTPKHLVRGEGQKAKLYCAPIKGHSYVFWYQQVLKNEFKFLISFQNENVFDETGMPKERFSAKCLPNSPCSLEIQATKLEDSAVYFCASSQFAGRSLNYGYTFGSGTRLTVV.

The V call is TRBV19, the J call TRBJ2-5, with 8 positions matching TRBD1. The germline gives CDR1 LNHDA, CDR2 SQIVND (reference sequence). There are 14 residues in the CDR3. V shed 5 bases and J 2 bases; nucleotides not matched to a gene: 4. The CDR3 here is CASSLQGEQETQYF. The DNA of the CDR3 is TGTGCCAGTAGTTTACAGGGGGAACAAGAGACCCAGTACTTC. The entire variable domain, with the rest obtained from reference TRBV19 and TRBJ2-5, is as follows: DGGITQSPKYLFRKEGQNVTLSCEQNLNHDAMYWYRQDPGQGLRLIYYSQIVNDFQKGDIAEGYSVSREKKESFPLTVTSAQKNPTAFYLCASSLQGEQETQYFGPGTRLLVL.

The rearrangement links TRBV19 to TRBJ1-3; D unresolved. Germline-derived CDR1 and CDR2 are LNHDA and SQIVND (reference sequence). Trimming stripped 5 bases from V and 0 bases from J, with 11 bases between. This CDR3 is built from 15 residues. The CDR3 reads CASSRRIPSGNTIYF. Here the CDR3 DNA reads TGTGCCAGTAGTCGGAGGATACCCTCTGGAAACACCATATATTTT.

The chain employs TRBV5-6 and TRBJ2-5, with a weak D call TRBD1 (6 bases). With 4 bases removed from V and 2 bases from J, the gap between germline ends came to 12 bases. CDR1 is SGHDT, CDR2 YYEEEE, per germline. This CDR3 is built from 14 residues. The CDR3 DNA sequence: TGTGCCAGCAGCCTTGGACAGCAACAAGAGACCCAGTACTTC. It encodes CASSLGQQQETQYF.

The rearrangement uses TRBV6-6 and TRBJ1-1; D gene ambiguous. The V end was cut by 0 bases, the J end by 1 base, with 9 bases between. The CDR3 length is 15 residues. Germline CDR1 and CDR2: MNHNY and SVGAGI (reference sequence). The CDR3 DNA follows: TGTGCCAGCAGTTACTCGTTACAGAGGAACACTGAAGCTTTCTTT. Translated, it gives CASSYSLQRNTEAFF.

The gene calls are TRBV5-1 and TRBJ1-1; D possibly corresponds to TRBD1 (5 bases). Germline V gives CDR1 SGHRS, CDR2 YFSETQ. The CDR3 covers 14 residues. Trimming took off 7 bases at V and 5 bases at J, with 18 bases between the two ends. CDR3 DNA: TGCGCCAGCCACTCCTCGGGAGGGGCGACTGAAGCTTTCTTT. This encodes CASHSSGGATEAFF.

V gene TRBV9 combines with J gene TRBJ1-1, with no clear D. Trimming took off 0 bases at V and 0 bases at J, with 9 bases between the two ends. The CDR3 runs to 15 residues. Germline CDR1 is SGDLS and CDR2 is YYNGEE. The CDR3 bases are TGTGCCAGCAGCGTAGAAGTCGACATGAACACTGAAGCTTTCTTT. This sequence encodes CASSVEVDMNTEAFF.

The chain couples TRBV6-1 to TRBJ2-7; perhaps TRBD2 as D (6 bases). CDR3 length: 16 amino acids. Germline CDR1 is MNHNS and CDR2 is SASEGT. The V end lost 3 bases, the J end lost 2 bases, and 17 bases lay between the germline ends. CDR3 in amino acids: CASSEGPGVATYEQYF. In DNA form, the CDR3 reads TGTGCCAGCAGTGAGGGGCCGGGGGTAGCAACCTACGAGCAGTACTTC.

The CDR3: CASSLAPREGGDTQYF. CDR3 DNA sequence: TGCGCCAGCAGCTTGGCCCCGCGGGAGGGAGGAGATACGCAGTATTTT. The chain recombines TRBV5-1 with TRBJ2-3, with 9 bases aligning to TRBD2. Per the germline V gene, CDR1 is SGHRS and CDR2 is YFSETQ. Germline trimming cut 0 bases from V and 5 bases from J; bases unmatched to any gene: 7. The CDR3 is made up of 16 amino acids.

The chain couples TRBV7-3 to TRBJ2-2; D might be TRBD2 (5 bases). The V gene lost 2 bases and the J gene lost 4 bases, with 11 bases spanning the gap. The germline V gene has CDR1 SGHTA and CDR2 FQGTGA. The CDR3 covers 15 residues. This CDR3 is CASSLLPSSTGELFF. The CDR3, as DNA: TGTGCCAGCAGCTTACTCCCTAGCAGCACCGGGGAGCTGTTTTTT.

Concerning this clone: Its ends do not fully match the called genes, so a read error is possible. The chain employs TRBV7-3 and TRBJ2-2, with a weak D call TRBD2 (6 bases). This CDR3 region has 17 residues. The germline V gene has CDR1 SGHTA and CDR2 FQGTGA. CDR3 sequence: CASSFGPAEGNIGELFF. In nucleotides, the CDR3 is TGTGCCAGCAGCTTTGGGCCAGCGGAGGGGAACATCGGGGAGCTGTTTTTT.

The chain combines TRBV4-3 with TRBJ2-5, with TRBD1 matching 7 bases. J lost 3 bases, V lost 4 bases, and 14 bases had no gene match. The CDR3 is 17 residues long. Germline V gives CDR1 LGHNA, CDR2 YSLEER. In DNA, the CDR3 is TGCGCCAGCAGCCGCAACGGGTTACAGGGGATTGAAGAGACCCAGTACTTC. As protein: CASSRNGLQGIEETQYF.

This chain connects TRBV28 to TRBJ1-2; 7 bases agree with TRBD1. This CDR3 comprises 15 residues. The germline V gene encodes CDR1 MDHEN and CDR2 SYDVKM. V dropped 2 bases and J dropped 1; count of bases not matched to a gene: 4. The CDR3 DNA follows: TGTGCCAGCAGTTTACGGGACAGATTTAACTATGGCTACACCTTC. Translating gives CASSLRDRFNYGYTF.

This clone has only one observation. J is TRBJ2-7 and V is TRBV28; 14 bases fit TRBD2. Unmatched junction bases numbered 5, after V lost 4 bases and J lost 6 bases. Germline V gene data show CDR1 as MDHEN and CDR2 as SYDVKM. The CDR3 contains 15 residues. Here the CDR3 DNA reads TGTGCCAGCAGTTCTGGGACTAGCGGGAGCTCCGAGCAGTACTTC. This codes for CASSSGTSGSSEQYF.

The V and J genes are TRBV19 and TRBJ2-7, with TRBD2 matching 13 bases. V trimming: 3 bases; J trimming: 5 bases; junction bases outside the gene matches: 4. The CDR3 has 15 residues. Germline CDR1 LNHDA, CDR2 SQIVND (reference sequence). Written as DNA, the CDR3 is TGTGCCAGTAGTATCTCAGGACTAGCGGGAGACGAGCAGTACTTC. Translation: CASSISGLAGDEQYF.

The rearrangement links TRBV2 to TRBJ2-3, with 9 bases fitting TRBD2. V dropped 8 bases and J dropped 3; count of bases not matched to a gene: 6. In germline, CDR1 is SNHLY, CDR2 FYNNEI. This CDR3 has 14 residues. The CDR3 sequence: CASSREGKTDTQYF. The CDR3 DNA reads as TGTGCCAGCTCGCGGGAGGGCAAGACAGATACGCAGTATTTT.

In nucleotides, the CDR3 is TGTGCCAGCAGCGTATTCCCCCCGACGCAGGGGACCCATGAGCAGTTCTTC. Its protein is CASSVFPPTQGTHEQFF. This chain uses TRBV9 with TRBJ2-1, with D perhaps matching TRBD1 (6 bases). The germline gives CDR1 SGDLS, CDR2 YYNGEE. Trimming took 1 base from V and 8 from J, leaving 22 bases between them. The CDR3 is 17 residues long.

This chain uses TRBV5-4 with TRBJ2-5; 10 bases fit TRBD2. Germline loops: CDR1 SGHNT, CDR2 YYREEE (reference sequence). The CDR3 has 15 residues. V lost 3 bases, J lost 0 bases, and 2 bases stayed unmatched. The CDR3, as DNA: TGTGCCAGCAGCTCGACTAGCGGGTACCAAGAGACCCAGTACTTC. This translates into CASSSTSGYQETQYF.

The chain combines TRBV11-3 with TRBJ2-7; 12 bases are shared with TRBD1. Germline-derived CDR1 and CDR2 are SGHNT and YENEEA. Trimming took 5 bases from V and 6 from J; bases not matched to a gene: 8. This CDR3 is built from 15 residues. The CDR3 spells CASSRLGQGAGEQYF. DNA for the CDR3: TGTGCCAGCAGCCGACTGGGACAGGGGGCGGGCGAGCAGTACTTC.

The chain links TRBV19 to TRBJ1-1, with no clear D. Trimming took off 0 bases at V and 1 base at J, with 12 bases between the two ends. Germline V gene lookup returns CDR1 LNHDA and CDR2 SQIVND (reference sequence). The CDR3 contains 16 residues. CDR3 sequence (DNA): TGTGCCAGTAGTATAGAGAGTTCAAGTACGAACACTGAAGCTTTCTTT. Its protein is CASSIESSSTNTEAFF.

This clone appeared once. The rearrangement joins TRBV30 to TRBJ2-7; maybe TRBD1 (5 bases). Trimming shortened V by 0 bases and J by 2 bases, and 8 bases separated the two germline ends. The CDR3 runs 13 residues. CDR1 is GTSNPN, CDR2 SVGIG, per germline (reference sequence). The CDR3 spells CAWSVGRAYEQYF. The DNA of the CDR3 is TGTGCCTGGAGTGTAGGCAGGGCCTACGAGCAGTACTTC.

The rearrangement uses TRBV2 and TRBJ2-3; perhaps TRBD2 as D (5 bases). Trimming took off 10 bases at V and 0 bases at J, with 20 bases between the two ends. CDR1 and CDR2 from the germline V gene are SNHLY and FYNNEI. The CDR3 covers 16 residues. The CDR3 here is CAIHPLTGSSTDTQYF. The DNA of the CDR3 is TGTGCCATCCACCCGCTAACGGGGTCTAGCACAGATACGCAGTATTTT.

The chain carries TRBV5-1 and TRBJ2-5; D is unclear. Per the germline V gene, CDR1 is SGHRS and CDR2 is YFSETQ. V dropped 0 bases and J dropped 5 bases, with 11 bases sitting between them. There are 14 residues in the CDR3. The CDR3 reads CASSLVAPQETQYF. CDR3 in DNA: TGCGCCAGCAGCTTGGTGGCCCCGCAGGAGACCCAGTACTTC.